This TCR beta chain was recovered during a study of blood T cell repertoires in COVID-19. Study-wide context: The United States, Italy and Spain supplied acute and convalescent COVID-19 samples. Sample material is recorded as cDNA or gDNA derived from T cells, B-cell-depleted T cells, or PBMCs.

Under the authors' procedure: The authors estimated nucleated cell counts from reference gene primer amplification. Generated by immunoSEQ multiplex PCR, the TCRdb table keeps only in-frame clones and is missing some. V, J and clone size are those of that table, while D and trimming were read from the DNA. Among roughly 50,000 clones listed, around 84% were seen once. V was shortened by 5 bases and J by 2 bases, with 21 bases between the two germline ends. The CDR3 totals 17 residues. Germline V lookup: CDR1 LNHDA, CDR2 SQIVND (reference sequence). The rearrangement uses TRBV19 and TRBJ2-5; D possibly corresponds to TRBD2 (7 bases). The sequence was obtained from a man aged 65 to 79 with active COVID-19. Sequencing was performed on peripheral blood. CDR3 residues: CASSPPWGGRAQETQYF. DNA for the CDR3: TGTGCCAGTAGTCCCCCGTGGGGGGGGCGGGCACAAGAGACCCAGTACTTC.